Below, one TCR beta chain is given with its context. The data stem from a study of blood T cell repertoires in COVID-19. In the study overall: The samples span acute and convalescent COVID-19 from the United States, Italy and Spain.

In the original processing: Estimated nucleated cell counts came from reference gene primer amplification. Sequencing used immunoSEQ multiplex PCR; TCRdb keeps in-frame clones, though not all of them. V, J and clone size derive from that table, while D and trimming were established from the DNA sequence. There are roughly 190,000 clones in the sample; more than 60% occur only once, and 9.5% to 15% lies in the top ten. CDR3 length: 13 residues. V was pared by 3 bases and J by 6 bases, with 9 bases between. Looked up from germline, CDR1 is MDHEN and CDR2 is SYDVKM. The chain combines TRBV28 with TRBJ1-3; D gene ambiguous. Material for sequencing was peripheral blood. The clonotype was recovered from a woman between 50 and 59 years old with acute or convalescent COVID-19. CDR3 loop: CASSFPQLNTIYF. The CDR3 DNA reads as TGTGCCAGCAGTTTCCCCCAACTAAACACCATATATTTT.